Below are 22 T cell receptor beta chains sequenced from a single sample in a study of CD8 T cells in Susac syndrome. Random hexamers served to reverse transcribe roughly 0.45 to 1 ug RNA. TCRdb re-analysed the immunoSEQ multiplex PCR reads in MiXCR, keeping a single row per CDR3 protein. The repertoire has about 150,000 distinct CDR3 sequences, roughly 96% of them found once; the top ten carry 0.15%. The specimen sequenced was CD8+ T cells from PBMCs. These receptors were obtained from a human donor with multiple sclerosis.

This clonotype appeared a single time. The chain employs TRBV18 and TRBJ2-7; D perhaps matches TRBD1 (6 bases). V lost 3 bases to trimming and J lost 2 bases, with 11 bases between them. CDR1 KGHSH and CDR2 LQKENI come from the germline V gene. This CDR3 is 14 amino acids long. CDR3 bases: TGTGCCAGCTCACCGGCGGACAGACCCTACGAGCAGTACGTC. Residues: CASSPADRPYEQYV.

This clonotype was counted once. The rearrangement links TRBV29-1 to TRBJ2-1; the D call may be TRBD1 or TRBD2 (5 bases each). CDR1 is SQVTM and CDR2 is ANQGSEA in the germline V gene. Trimming took 5 bases from V and 7 from J, leaving 15 bases between them. The CDR3 is 13 residues long. The CDR3 is CSVTGPQPNEQFF. As DNA, the CDR3 is TGCAGCGTTACGGGACCTCAACCAAATGAGCAGTTCTTC.

CDR3 DNA: TGTGCCAGCAGTTACTCGGGGTTCCGGGGGGGAAACTATGGCTACACCTTC. Its protein product is CASSYSGFRGGNYGYTF. This chain joins TRBV6-5 and TRBJ1-2; D perhaps matches TRBD1 (5 bases). Trimming removed 0 bases at V and 2 bases at J, with 16 bases between. CDR3 length: 17 amino acids. Germline CDR1 and CDR2: MNHEY and SVGAGI.

The chain is built from TRBV2 and TRBJ2-7; no reliable D call. Germline V CDR1 and CDR2: SNHLY, FYNNEI. Trimming took 6 bases from V and 5 from J, leaving 8 bases between them. The CDR3 extends over 11 amino acids. The CDR3 loop reads CASRGYDEQYF. The CDR3, as DNA: TGTGCCAGCAGGGGGTACGACGAGCAGTACTTC. Complete variable domain (other parts from reference TRBV2 and TRBJ2-7): EPEVTQTPSHQVTQMGQEVILRCVPISNHLYFYWYRQILGQKVEFLVSFYNNEISEKSEIFDDQFSVERPDGSNFTLKIRSTKLEDSAMYFCASRGYDEQYFGPGTRLTVT.

This clonotype was picked up one time. The chain links TRBV5-1 to TRBJ2-7; D may be TRBD1 (5 bases). V was shortened by 3 bases and J by 4 bases, with 11 bases between the two germline ends. This CDR3 has 13 residues. Germline V gives CDR1 SGHRS, CDR2 YFSETQ. For the CDR3, the DNA is TGCGCCAGCAGCTCAGGTGCAGGGTACGAGCAGTACGTC. Translation: CASSSGAGYEQYV.

This clonotype was recorded once. The chain is built from TRBV1 and TRBJ2-3; whether TRBD2, the table's D call, matches the DNA was not checked. TRBV1 has pseudogene status. The CDR3 length is 18 residues. CDR3 DNA sequence: TGCACCAGCAGCCAAGCCCTCAAAGCGGGGGGGAGCACAGATACGCAGTATTTT. Translation: CTSSQALKAGGSTDTQYF.

CDR3 region: CATSERGPYETQYF. The CDR3 DNA follows: TGTGCCACCAGTGAAAGGGGACCGTATGAGACCCAGTACTTC. The chain employs TRBV24-1 and TRBJ2-5; D tentatively reads TRBD1 or TRBD2 (5 bases each). The V and J ends lost 4 bases and 5 bases respectively, with 13 bases between them. Per germline, CDR1 KGHDR and CDR2 SFDVKD. The CDR3 loop spans 14 amino acids.

V is TRBV29-1 and J is TRBJ1-2; TRBD1 aligns across 8 bases. This CDR3 comprises 14 residues. Germline assignment: CDR1 SQVTM and CDR2 ANQGSEA. The ends lost 0 bases at V and 6 bases at J; junction bases unmatched: 6. The CDR3 DNA sequence: TGCAGCGTTGAAGATTATTCAGGGGGCGATGGCTACACCTTC. As protein: CSVEDYSGGDGYTF.

The chain is built from TRBV2 and TRBJ2-1; no definite D call. Germline assignment: CDR1 SNHLY and CDR2 FYNNEI. The CDR3 is made up of 12 amino acids. Deletions cut 6 bases from V and 6 bases from J, with 9 bases between. As DNA, the CDR3 is TGTGCCAGCAGCAGAGCTAGCAATGAGCAGTTCTTC. It yields the protein CASSRASNEQFF.

V usage is TRBV6-5 and J usage is TRBJ2-1, with D possibly TRBD2 on 6 matching bases. This CDR3 has 13 amino acids. V was clipped by 2 bases and J by 9 bases, with 11 bases between them. Germline V gene sequence: CDR1 MNHEY, CDR2 SVGAGI. CDR3 in DNA: TGTGCCAGCAGTTACAGTCGGGGGTCTGAGCAGTTCTTC. This gives the protein CASSYSRGSEQFF.

The J gene is TRBJ2-4, the V gene TRBV12-3 or TRBV12-4; the D gene could be TRBD1 or TRBD2 (6 bases each). Trimming left V 7 bases short and J 8 bases short, with 18 bases between. The CDR3 length is 14 residues. The CDR3 here is CASTIGGGTDIQYF. CDR3 nucleotides: TGTGCCAGCACCATCGGAGGGGGTACGGACATTCAGTACTTC.

This clonotype was recorded only once. An end of the junction differs from the germline gene, which may be a read error. The V call is TRBV14, the J call TRBJ2-7; TRBD1 matches at 7 bases. Germline V lookup: CDR1 SGHDN, CDR2 FVKESK. CDR3 length equals 13 residues. The CDR3 loop is CATSNRGPYEQYF. The DNA of the CDR3 is TGTGCCACCAGCAACAGGGGCCCCTACGAGCAGTACTTC.

The chain combines TRBV13 with TRBJ2-3; 10 bases fit TRBD1. The CDR3 is made up of 14 amino acids. J lost 7 bases, V lost 5 bases, and 6 bases had no gene match. The germline CDR1 and CDR2 sequences are PRHDT and FYEKMQ (reference sequence). CDR3 sequence reads: CASSGKDRGNTQYF. The CDR3 region has the DNA TGTGCCAGCAGCGGAAAGGACAGGGGGAATACGCAGTATTTT.

This clonotype turned up a few times. V usage is TRBV20-1 and J usage is TRBJ1-2; D may be TRBD1 (5 bases). The germline V gene encodes CDR1 DFQATT and CDR2 SNEGSKA (reference sequence). This CDR3 is 13 amino acids long. The V end was cut by 0 bases, the J end by 8 bases, with 13 bases between. The DNA of the CDR3 is TGCAGTGCTAGAGACGCAGGGCAGTTCGGCTACACCTTC. Its translation: CSARDAGQFGYTF.

In DNA, the CDR3 is TGTGCCACCAGCAGCGATTACAATCAGCCCCAGCATTTT. This codes for CATSSDYNQPQHF. The rearrangement links TRBV15 to TRBJ1-5; D ambiguous. CDR1 LNHNV and CDR2 YYDKDF come from the germline V gene (reference sequence). The V end was cut by 3 bases, the J end by 3 bases, with 6 bases between. This CDR3 comprises 13 residues.

J is TRBJ2-1 and V is TRBV3-1, with D unclear. The CDR3 is 15 amino acids. Trimming removed 2 bases at V and 2 bases at J, with 10 bases between. Germline V gene lookup returns CDR1 LGHDT and CDR2 YNNKEL (reference sequence). The CDR3 DNA follows: TGTGCCAGCAGCCAAACCCCTTTTCCCTACAATGAGCAGTTCTTC. Translation: CASSQTPFPYNEQFF.

V and J are TRBV23-1 and TRBJ1-2; D ambiguous. TRBV23-1 is placed among ORFs of uncertain function. This CDR3 contains 15 residues. Trimming left V 2 bases short and J 2 bases short, with 12 bases between. Here the CDR3 reads CASSQPPWANYGYTF. In nucleotides, the CDR3 is TGCGCCAGCAGTCAACCCCCTTGGGCCAACTATGGCTACACCTTC.

The gene calls are TRBV20-1 and TRBJ2-1; perhaps TRBD1 as D (5 bases). Deletions cut 2 bases from V and 12 bases from J, with 8 bases between. Germline V gives CDR1 DFQATT, CDR2 SNEGSKA (reference sequence). The CDR3 length is 10 residues. CDR3: CSARWQGQFF. In DNA form, the CDR3 reads TGCAGTGCTAGATGGCAGGGGCAGTTCTTC.

The chain employs TRBV6-2 or TRBV6-3 and TRBJ2-7; D gene uncertain. V lost 5 bases, J lost 5 bases, and 10 bases lay in between. The CDR3 runs 12 residues. CDR1 MNHEY and CDR2 SVGEGT come from the germline V gene. The DNA for the CDR3 is TGTGCCAGCAGTGACGTGGGCAACGAGCAGTACGTC. It codes for CASSDVGNEQYV.

The CDR3 nucleotides are TGTGCCAGCAGCTCAACCGCGACAGGGCGTGAGACCCAGTACTTC. Its translation: CASSSTATGRETQYF. The chain links TRBV7-9 to TRBJ2-5; 7 nucleotides match TRBD1. V lost 4 bases, J lost 5 bases, and 10 bases stayed unmatched. The CDR3 totals 15 residues. CDR1 SEHNR and CDR2 FQNEAQ come from the germline V gene (reference sequence).

The chain uses TRBV7-9 and TRBJ2-7; D might be TRBD2 (5 bases). The CDR3 loop spans 12 amino acids. Deletions cut 1 base from V and 6 bases from J, with 7 bases between. Germline V CDR1 and CDR2: SEHNR, FQNEAQ (reference sequence). The CDR3 coding sequence is TGTGCCAGCAGCTTAGGTCGGGGCGAGCAGTACGTC. Translation: CASSLGRGEQYV.

This chain links TRBV12-3 or TRBV12-4 with TRBJ2-3; 8 positions agree with TRBD2. The J segment lost 0 bases and the V segment lost 6 bases, leaving 5 bases of the junction unmatched. CDR3 length: 15 amino acids. The CDR3 DNA is TGTGCCAGCAGCCTTAGCGGGGAAAGCACAGATACGCAGTATTTT. Amino acid sequence: CASSLSGESTDTQYF.